This T cell receptor (beta chain) was found in a study of Graves' ophthalmopathy and Graves' hyperthyroidism. Study details: Before any treatment was given, at initial diagnosis, peripheral blood was collected. General study results and limits: Most expanded clonotypes in thyroid above 0.001 frequency also showed up in blood. Ophthalmopathy could be told apart from stable hyperthyroidism by a 13-signature model (87.88% sensitivity, around 81% specificity).

Amplification from RNA transcripts yielded the TCR beta CDR3 regions. After a first-round RT-PCR with HTBI primers, a second-round multiplex PCR was run. TCRdb re-called the multiplex PCR reads through MiXCR, storing one row per CDR3 protein. The sample records 45,000 to 60,000 distinct CDR3 sequences, approximately 45% being singletons. This clonotype came up many times. No antigen is known for it. The V end was cut by 0 bases, the J end by 4 bases, with 8 bases between. This CDR3 has 14 residues. The germline gives CDR1 SGDLS, CDR2 YYNGEE. The rearrangement links TRBV9 to TRBJ2-1; the D gene could be TRBD1 or TRBD2 (5 bases each). The sequencing sample was made of peripheral blood. The TCR sequence derives from an adult woman with Graves' ophthalmopathy. In nucleotides, the CDR3 is TGTGCCAGCAGCGTAGATGGGGGATACAATGAGCAGTTCTTC. Translation gives CASSVDGGYNEQFF.